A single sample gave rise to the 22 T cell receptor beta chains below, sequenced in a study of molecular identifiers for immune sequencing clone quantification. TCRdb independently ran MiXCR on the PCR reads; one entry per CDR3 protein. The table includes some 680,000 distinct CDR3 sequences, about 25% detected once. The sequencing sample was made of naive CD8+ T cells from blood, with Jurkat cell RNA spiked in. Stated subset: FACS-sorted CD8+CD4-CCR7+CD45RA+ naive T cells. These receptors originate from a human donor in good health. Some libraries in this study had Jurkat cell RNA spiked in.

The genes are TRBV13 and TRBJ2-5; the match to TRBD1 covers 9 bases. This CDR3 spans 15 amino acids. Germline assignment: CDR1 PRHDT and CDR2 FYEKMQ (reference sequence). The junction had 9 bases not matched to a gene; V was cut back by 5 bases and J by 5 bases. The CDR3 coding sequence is TGTGCCAGCAGCCTACAACAGGGGGCCGAGGAGACCCAGTACTTC. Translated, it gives CASSLQQGAEETQYF.

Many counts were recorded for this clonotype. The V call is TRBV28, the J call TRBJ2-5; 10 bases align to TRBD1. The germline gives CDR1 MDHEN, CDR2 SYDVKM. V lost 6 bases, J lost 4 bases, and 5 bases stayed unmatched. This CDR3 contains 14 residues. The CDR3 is CASSQTGGSETQYF. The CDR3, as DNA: TGTGCCAGCAGCCAGACAGGGGGCTCAGAGACCCAGTACTTC.

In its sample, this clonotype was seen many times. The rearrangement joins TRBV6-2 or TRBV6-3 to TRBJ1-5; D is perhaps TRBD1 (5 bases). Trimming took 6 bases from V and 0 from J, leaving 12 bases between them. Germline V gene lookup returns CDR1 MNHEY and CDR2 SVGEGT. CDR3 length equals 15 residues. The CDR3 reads CASSWDGYSNQPQHF. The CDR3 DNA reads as TGTGCCAGCAGCTGGGACGGTTATAGCAATCAGCCCCAGCATTTT.

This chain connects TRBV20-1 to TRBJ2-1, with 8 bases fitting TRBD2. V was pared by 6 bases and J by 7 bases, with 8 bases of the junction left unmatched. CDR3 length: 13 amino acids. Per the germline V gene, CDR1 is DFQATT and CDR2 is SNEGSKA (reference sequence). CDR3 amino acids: CSATGRARNEQFF. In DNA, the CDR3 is TGCAGTGCAACCGGGAGGGCCAGAAATGAGCAGTTCTTC.

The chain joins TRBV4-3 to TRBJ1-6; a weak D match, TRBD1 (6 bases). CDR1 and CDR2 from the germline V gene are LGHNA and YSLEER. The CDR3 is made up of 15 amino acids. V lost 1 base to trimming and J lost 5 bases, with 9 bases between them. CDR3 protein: CASSQGQADNSPLHF. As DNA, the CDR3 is TGCGCCAGCAGCCAAGGACAGGCCGATAATTCACCCCTCCACTTT.

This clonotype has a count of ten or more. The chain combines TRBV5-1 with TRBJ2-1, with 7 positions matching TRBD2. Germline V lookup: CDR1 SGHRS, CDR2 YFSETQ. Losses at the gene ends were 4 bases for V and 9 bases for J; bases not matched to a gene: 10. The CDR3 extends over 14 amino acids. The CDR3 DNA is TGCGCCAGCAGCAACCGGGACTACTCTACTGAGCAGTTCTTC. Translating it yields CASSNRDYSTEQFF.

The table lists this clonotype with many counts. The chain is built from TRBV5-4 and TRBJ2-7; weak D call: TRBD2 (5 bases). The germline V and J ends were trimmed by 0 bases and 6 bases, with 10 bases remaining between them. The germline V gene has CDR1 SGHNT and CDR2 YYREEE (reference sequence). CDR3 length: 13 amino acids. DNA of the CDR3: TGTGCCAGCAGCTTGGACAATCGGGGCGAGCAGTACTTC. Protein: CASSLDNRGEQYF.

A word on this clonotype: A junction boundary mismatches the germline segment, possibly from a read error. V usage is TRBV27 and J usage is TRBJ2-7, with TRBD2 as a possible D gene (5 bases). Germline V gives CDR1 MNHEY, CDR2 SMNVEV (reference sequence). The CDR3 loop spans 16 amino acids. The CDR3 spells CVSSFMSGTGSYEQYF. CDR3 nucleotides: TGTGTCAGCAGTTTTATGAGCGGAACTGGCTCCTACGAGCAGTACTTC.

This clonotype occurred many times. CDR3 bases: TGTGCCAGCGGAGGGGGGGGGCGCGGGGGCACTGAAGCTTTCTTT. Translated, it gives CASGGGGRGGTEAFF. This chain joins TRBV6-1 and TRBJ1-1; tentative D call: TRBD1 (6 bases). The CDR3 totals 15 residues. The germline V gene encodes CDR1 MNHNS and CDR2 SASEGT. Trimming removed 8 bases from V and 4 bases from J, with 20 bases in between.

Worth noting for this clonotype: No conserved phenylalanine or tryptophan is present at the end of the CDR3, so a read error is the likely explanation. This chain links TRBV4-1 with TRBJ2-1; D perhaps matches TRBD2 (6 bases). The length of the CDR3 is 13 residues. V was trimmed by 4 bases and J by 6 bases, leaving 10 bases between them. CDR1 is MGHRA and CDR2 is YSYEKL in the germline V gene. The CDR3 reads CASSPSTSNEQFL. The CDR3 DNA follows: TGCGCCAGCAGCCCGTCGACTAGCAATGAGCAGTTCCTC.

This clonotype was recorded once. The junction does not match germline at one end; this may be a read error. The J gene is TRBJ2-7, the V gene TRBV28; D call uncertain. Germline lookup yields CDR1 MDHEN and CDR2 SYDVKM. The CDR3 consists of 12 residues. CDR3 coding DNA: TGTGCCAGCAGTACGAGTTTGTACGCGCCGTCCTTC. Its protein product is CASSTSLYAPSF.

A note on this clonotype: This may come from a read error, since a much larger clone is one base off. The CDR3 protein is CASGLSLGGGGQPQHF. In DNA form, the CDR3 reads TGTGCCAGCGGCCTATCTTTGGGGGGGGGAGGTCAGCCCCAGCATTTT. J is TRBJ1-5 and V is TRBV28, with a weak D call TRBD1 (5 bases). Germline V gives CDR1 MDHEN, CDR2 SYDVKM. The CDR3 covers 16 residues. Trimming left V 8 bases short and J 6 bases short, with 23 bases between.

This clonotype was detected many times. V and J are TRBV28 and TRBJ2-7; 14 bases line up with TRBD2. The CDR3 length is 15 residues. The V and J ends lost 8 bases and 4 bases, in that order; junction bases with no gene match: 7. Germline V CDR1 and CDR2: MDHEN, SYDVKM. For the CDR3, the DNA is TGTGCCAGCCGGAAGGGACTAGCGGGAGTGTACGAGCAGTACTTC. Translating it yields CASRKGLAGVYEQYF.

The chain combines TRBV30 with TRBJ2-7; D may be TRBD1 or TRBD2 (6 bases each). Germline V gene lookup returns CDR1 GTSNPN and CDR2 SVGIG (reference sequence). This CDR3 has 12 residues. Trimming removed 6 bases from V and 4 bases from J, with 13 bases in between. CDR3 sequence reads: CACSGAEYEQYF. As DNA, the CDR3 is TGTGCCTGTTCGGGGGCAGAGTACGAGCAGTACTTC. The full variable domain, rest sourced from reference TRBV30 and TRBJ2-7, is SQTIHQWPATLVQPVGSPLSLECTVEGTSNPNLYWYRQAAGRGLQLLFYSVGIGQISSEVPQNLSASRPQDRQFILSSKKLLLSDSGFYLCACSGAEYEQYFGPGTRLTVT.

CDR3 nucleotides: TGTGCCACCAGTGATATTACGGACAGGAGTGGTGAGCAGTTCTTC. It encodes CATSDITDRSGEQFF. This sequence joins TRBV24-1 and TRBJ2-1, with 7 bases lining up with TRBD1. The ends lost 3 bases at V and 9 bases at J; junction bases unmatched: 10. CDR3 size: 15 residues. Germline V gives CDR1 KGHDR, CDR2 SFDVKD.

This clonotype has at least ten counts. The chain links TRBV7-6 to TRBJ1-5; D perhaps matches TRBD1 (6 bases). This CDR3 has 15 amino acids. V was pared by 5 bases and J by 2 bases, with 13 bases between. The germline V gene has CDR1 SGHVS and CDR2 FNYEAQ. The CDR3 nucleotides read TGTGCCAGCAGCGCTACAGGGTCTCGCAATCAGCCCCAGCATTTT. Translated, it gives CASSATGSRNQPQHF.

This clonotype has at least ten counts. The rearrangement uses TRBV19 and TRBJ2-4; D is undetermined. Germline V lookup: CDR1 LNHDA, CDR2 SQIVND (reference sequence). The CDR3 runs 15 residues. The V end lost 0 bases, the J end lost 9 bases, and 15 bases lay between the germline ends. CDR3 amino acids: CASSIDMYGVPIQYF. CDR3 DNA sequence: TGTGCCAGTAGTATAGATATGTATGGGGTGCCCATTCAGTACTTC.

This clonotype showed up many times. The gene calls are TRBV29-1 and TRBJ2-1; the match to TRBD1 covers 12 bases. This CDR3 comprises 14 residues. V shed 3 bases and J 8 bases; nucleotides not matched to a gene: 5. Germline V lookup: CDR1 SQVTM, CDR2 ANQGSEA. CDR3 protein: CSVEGTGGIDEQFF. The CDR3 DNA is TGCAGCGTTGAGGGGACAGGGGGCATCGATGAGCAGTTCTTC.

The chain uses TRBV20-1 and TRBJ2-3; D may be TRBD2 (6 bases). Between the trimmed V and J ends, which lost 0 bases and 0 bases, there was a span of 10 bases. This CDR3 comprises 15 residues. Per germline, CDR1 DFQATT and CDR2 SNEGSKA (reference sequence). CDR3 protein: CSARDFRGSTDTQYF. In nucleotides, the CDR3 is TGCAGTGCTAGAGATTTCCGGGGGAGCACAGATACGCAGTATTTT.

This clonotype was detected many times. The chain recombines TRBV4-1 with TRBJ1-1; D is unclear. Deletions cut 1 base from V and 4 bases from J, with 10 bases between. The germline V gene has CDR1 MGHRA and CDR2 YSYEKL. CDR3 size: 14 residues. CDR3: CASSQGLFGTEAFF. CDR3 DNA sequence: TGCGCCAGCAGCCAAGGGCTCTTTGGCACTGAAGCTTTCTTT.

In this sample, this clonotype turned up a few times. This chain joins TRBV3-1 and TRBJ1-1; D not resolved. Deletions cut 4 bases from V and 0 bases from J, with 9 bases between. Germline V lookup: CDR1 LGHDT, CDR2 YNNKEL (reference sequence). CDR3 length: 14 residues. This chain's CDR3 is CASSPHPMNTEAFF. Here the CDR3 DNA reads TGTGCCAGCAGCCCTCATCCTATGAACACTGAAGCTTTCTTT.

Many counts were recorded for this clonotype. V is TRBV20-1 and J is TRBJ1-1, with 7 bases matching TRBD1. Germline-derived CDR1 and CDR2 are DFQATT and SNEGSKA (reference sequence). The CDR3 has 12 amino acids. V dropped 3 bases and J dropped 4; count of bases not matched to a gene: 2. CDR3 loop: CSASRGITEAFF. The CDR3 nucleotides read TGCAGTGCTAGCAGGGGGATCACTGAAGCTTTCTTT.